This TCR beta chain was captured in a study of technical replicates of blood from a handful of donors. The CDR3 has 16 amino acids. CDR1 is LGHNA and CDR2 is YNFKEQ in the germline V gene. Unmatched junction bases numbered 0, after V lost 1 base and J lost 1 base. Sequenced by immunoSEQ multiplex PCR; TCRdb stores in-frame clones only, minus some. This repertoire shows more than 65,000 clones, 90% to 98% found once; its top ten account for about 0.33%. This TCR came from a human donor in good health. V gene TRBV4-2 combines with J gene TRBJ1-3; 11 nucleotides agree with TRBD1. The sequenced sample consisted of T cells isolated from PBMCs. The CDR3 coding sequence is TGTGCCAGCAGCCAAGGGGACAGGGGGTCTGGAAACACCATATATTTT. Translated, it gives CASSQGDRGSGNTIYF.